This TCR beta chain is drawn from a study of blood T cell repertoires in COVID-19. Study-level information: Sources were T cells, B-cell-depleted T cells, or PBMCs; the material itself was cDNA or gDNA.

The germline V and J ends were trimmed by 5 bases and 4 bases, with 12 bases remaining between them. The germline V gene has CDR1 SGHTA and CDR2 FQGNSA. CDR3 length: 14 residues. Original processing notes: Nucleated cell number was recorded as an estimate derived from reference gene primer amplification. Sequenced by immunoSEQ multiplex PCR; TCRdb stores in-frame clones only, minus some. V and J calls and clone size are given by that table; D and trimming were obtained from the DNA. Among approximately 180,000 clones listed, roughly 85% were seen once. V gene TRBV7-2 combines with J gene TRBJ1-5; D not certain. The specimen was peripheral blood. This sequence originates from a man between 60 and 70 years old with acute or convalescent COVID-19. CDR3 bases: TGTGCCAGCAGCCCCGGGTTGCGGAATCAGCCCCAGCATTTT. It yields the protein CASSPGLRNQPQHF.